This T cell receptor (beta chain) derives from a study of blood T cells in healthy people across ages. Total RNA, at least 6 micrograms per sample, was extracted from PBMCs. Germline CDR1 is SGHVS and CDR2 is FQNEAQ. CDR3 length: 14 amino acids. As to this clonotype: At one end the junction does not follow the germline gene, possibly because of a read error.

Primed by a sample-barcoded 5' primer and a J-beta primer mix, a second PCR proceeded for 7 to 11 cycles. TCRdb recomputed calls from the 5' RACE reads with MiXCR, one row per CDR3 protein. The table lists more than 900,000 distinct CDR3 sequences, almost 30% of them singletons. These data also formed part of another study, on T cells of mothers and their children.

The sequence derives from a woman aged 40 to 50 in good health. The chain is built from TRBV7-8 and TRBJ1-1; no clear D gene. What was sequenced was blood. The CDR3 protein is CASSGFTVNTEAFF. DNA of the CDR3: TGTGCCAGCAGCGGTTTCACGGTGAACACTGAGGCTTTCTTT.